Listed below are T cell receptor beta chains from one sample, sequenced in a study of blood T cell repertoires in COVID-19. The repertoire was sequenced with immunoSEQ multiplex PCR; TCRdb's copy has only in-frame clones and lacks some. Here the sample spans about 140,000 clones, 87% being singletons. Material for sequencing was peripheral blood. Receptors were obtained from a human donor in a cohort sampled during active COVID-19. Both conserved end residues are part of each CDR3. D genes are given only for firm matches. Not all rows give a size; the values are once, few, many and, for expanded clones, a class.

abundance: NA; j_gene: TRBJ2-2; v_gene: TRBV4-2; d_gene: TRBD2; CDR3aa: CASSQEPGGARTGELFF; CDR3nt: TGTGCCAGCAGCCAAGAACCGGGAGGGGCGAGGACCGGGGAGCTGTTTTTT
abundance: NA; j_gene: TRBJ2-1; v_gene: TRBV10-3; d_gene: TRBD2; CDR3aa: CAISELGLAGANEQFF; CDR3nt: TGTGCCATCAGTGAGCTCGGACTAGCGGGAGCCAATGAGCAGTTCTTC
abundance: NA; j_gene: TRBJ2-1; v_gene: TRBV29-1; d_gene: NA; CDR3aa: CSVDSDNEQFF; CDR3nt: TGCAGCGTAGACAGTGACAATGAGCAGTTCTTC
abundance: NA; j_gene: TRBJ2-3; v_gene: TRBV20-1; d_gene: NA; CDR3aa: CSASRGSLGLRKFTDTQYF; CDR3nt: TGCAGTGCTAGTCGGGGTAGTCTCGGTCTTAGGAAGTTCACAGATACGCAGTATTTT
abundance: NA; j_gene: TRBJ2-7; v_gene: TRBV18; d_gene: TRBD2; CDR3aa: CASSPVLAGGSYEQYF; CDR3nt: TGTGCCAGCTCACCGGTACTAGCGGGAGGTTCCTACGAGCAGTACTTC
abundance: NA; j_gene: TRBJ2-7; v_gene: TRBV5-4; d_gene: TRBD2; CDR3aa: CASSLGTSGPFLYEQYF; CDR3nt: TGTGCCAGCAGCTTGGGGACTAGCGGGCCCTTTCTCTACGAGCAGTACTTC
abundance: few; j_gene: TRBJ2-5; v_gene: TRBV6-4; d_gene: TRBD2; CDR3aa: CASSVSSGSGETQYF; CDR3nt: TGTGCCAGCAGTGTCTCAAGCGGGAGCGGGGAGACCCAGTACTTC
abundance: NA; j_gene: TRBJ2-7; v_gene: TRBV28; d_gene: NA; CDR3aa: CASTPTGLSYEQYF; CDR3nt: TGTGCCAGCACCCCCACAGGGTTATCCTACGAGCAGTACTTC
abundance: NA; j_gene: TRBJ2-1; v_gene: TRBV9; d_gene: NA; CDR3aa: CASSGLAPEQFF; CDR3nt: TGTGCCAGCAGCGGGCTAGCCCCTGAGCAGTTCTTC
abundance: few; j_gene: TRBJ1-6; v_gene: TRBV3-1/TRBV3-2; d_gene: TRBD1; CDR3aa: CASSQEDRANSPLHF; CDR3nt: TGTGCCAGCAGCCAAGAAGACAGGGCTAATTCACCCCTCCACTTT
abundance: NA; j_gene: TRBJ1-5; v_gene: TRBV11-2; d_gene: TRBD1; CDR3aa: CASSPSGTGGSNQPQHF; CDR3nt: TGTGCCAGCAGCCCGTCCGGGACAGGGGGGAGCAATCAGCCCCAGCATTTT
abundance: few; j_gene: TRBJ1-5; v_gene: TRBV3-1/TRBV3-2; d_gene: NA; CDR3aa: CASSQVLGLRPQPQHF; CDR3nt: TGTGCCAGCAGCCAAGTGTTAGGACTACGGCCTCAGCCCCAGCATTTT
abundance: medium-sized; j_gene: TRBJ2-7; v_gene: TRBV3-1/TRBV3-2; d_gene: NA; CDR3aa: CASEASRGHEQYF; CDR3nt: TGTGCCAGCGAAGCTTCCAGGGGCCACGAGCAGTACTTC
abundance: NA; j_gene: TRBJ1-2; v_gene: TRBV30; d_gene: NA; CDR3aa: CAWSYGDGTFTYGYTF; CDR3nt: TGTGCCTGGAGCTATGGGGATGGGACATTCACCTATGGCTACACCTTC
abundance: NA; j_gene: TRBJ1-6; v_gene: TRBV6-2/TRBV6-3; d_gene: NA; CDR3aa: CASSRQPDSGNSPLHF; CDR3nt: TGTGCCAGCAGCCGCCAGCCCGATTCAGGGAATTCACCCCTCCACTTT
abundance: NA; j_gene: TRBJ2-7; v_gene: TRBV11-2; d_gene: NA; CDR3aa: CASSLEFGANYEQYF; CDR3nt: TGTGCCAGCAGCTTAGAGTTTGGGGCCAACTACGAGCAGTACTTC
abundance: NA; j_gene: TRBJ2-2; v_gene: TRBV5-1; d_gene: TRBD1; CDR3aa: CASSGQGANTGELFF; CDR3nt: TGCGCCAGCAGCGGACAGGGTGCGAACACCGGGGAGCTGTTTTTT
abundance: NA; j_gene: TRBJ1-4; v_gene: TRBV28; d_gene: NA; CDR3aa: CASSLWSGAGKLFF; CDR3nt: TGTGCCAGCAGTTTGTGGTCAGGGGCTGGGAAACTGTTTTTT
abundance: NA; j_gene: TRBJ2-7; v_gene: TRBV7-4; d_gene: NA; CDR3aa: CASSPQARGPLHEQYF; CDR3nt: TGTGCCAGCAGCCCTCAGGCGCGGGGTCCTCTCCACGAGCAGTACTTC
abundance: NA; j_gene: TRBJ1-1; v_gene: TRBV6-6; d_gene: TRBD1; CDR3aa: CASRAAGGIPEAFF; CDR3nt: TGTGCCAGCAGGGCGGCAGGGGGGATACCTGAAGCTTTCTTT
abundance: NA; j_gene: TRBJ1-2; v_gene: TRBV7-9; d_gene: NA; CDR3aa: CASTHLDTLIYGYTF; CDR3nt: TGTGCCAGCACCCACTTAGACACGTTGATCTATGGCTACACCTTC
abundance: NA; j_gene: TRBJ1-2; v_gene: TRBV11-3; d_gene: NA; CDR3aa: CASSPSPGRGLSGYTF; CDR3nt: TGTGCCAGCAGCCCGTCACCAGGGAGGGGCTTGAGCGGCTACACCTTC
abundance: NA; j_gene: TRBJ2-7; v_gene: TRBV5-6; d_gene: TRBD1; CDR3aa: CASSWGTGFYEQYF; CDR3nt: TGTGCCAGCAGCTGGGGGACAGGTTTCTACGAGCAGTACTTC
abundance: NA; j_gene: TRBJ1-6; v_gene: TRBV29-1; d_gene: TRBD1; CDR3aa: CSATTGGGSPLHF; CDR3nt: TGCAGCGCCACTACAGGGGGCGGCTCACCCCTCCACTTT
abundance: NA; j_gene: TRBJ2-1; v_gene: TRBV2; d_gene: TRBD2; CDR3aa: CASSPSILAGRANEQFF; CDR3nt: TGTGCCAGCAGTCCATCCATACTAGCGGGCCGGGCCAATGAGCAGTTCTTC
abundance: NA; j_gene: TRBJ2-7; v_gene: TRBV5-1; d_gene: TRBD1; CDR3aa: CASSLGTGGYEQYF; CDR3nt: TGCGCCAGCAGCTTGGGGACAGGGGGCTACGAGCAGTACTTC
abundance: NA; j_gene: TRBJ2-7; v_gene: TRBV7-8; d_gene: NA; CDR3aa: CASSLGVRDSTYEQYF; CDR3nt: TGTGCCAGCAGCTTAGGGGTCCGGGACTCCACCTACGAGCAGTACTTC
abundance: once; j_gene: TRBJ2-7; v_gene: TRBV18; d_gene: TRBD1; CDR3aa: CASSPTDRAYEQYF; CDR3nt: TGTGCCAGCTCACCCACGGACAGGGCCTACGAGCAGTACTTC
abundance: NA; j_gene: TRBJ2-7; v_gene: TRBV5-1; d_gene: NA; CDR3aa: CASSLGASDYEQYF; CDR3nt: TGCGCCAGCAGCTTGGGGGCTAGCGACTACGAGCAGTACTTC
abundance: NA; j_gene: TRBJ1-5; v_gene: TRBV19; d_gene: NA; CDR3aa: CASRSGSEQPQHF; CDR3nt: TGTGCCAGTAGGTCAGGGTCGGAACAGCCCCAGCATTTT
abundance: NA; j_gene: TRBJ2-7; v_gene: TRBV21-1; d_gene: NA; CDR3aa: CASSKMLAGYEQYF; CDR3nt: TGTGCCAGCAGCAAAATGCTAGCGGGGTACGAGCAGTACTTC
abundance: NA; j_gene: TRBJ1-1; v_gene: TRBV28; d_gene: NA; CDR3aa: CASSLVGDTLNTEAFF; CDR3nt: TGTGCCAGCAGTTTAGTGGGAGACACTTTGAACACTGAAGCTTTCTTT
abundance: NA; j_gene: TRBJ1-2; v_gene: TRBV5-5; d_gene: TRBD1; CDR3aa: CASSLVQGSGYTF; CDR3nt: TGTGCCAGCAGCTTGGTACAGGGGTCCGGCTACACCTTC
abundance: NA; j_gene: TRBJ1-2; v_gene: TRBV2; d_gene: NA; CDR3aa: CASSGRVSIPRYTF; CDR3nt: TGTGCCAGCAGTGGGCGGGTCTCAATCCCTCGCTACACCTTC
abundance: few; j_gene: TRBJ1-1; v_gene: TRBV7-3; d_gene: TRBD1; CDR3aa: CASSKRTTGDTEAFF; CDR3nt: TGTGCCAGCAGCAAGCGTACTACAGGGGACACTGAAGCTTTCTTT
abundance: NA; j_gene: TRBJ1-1; v_gene: TRBV30; d_gene: TRBD1; CDR3aa: CAWGRQGNTEAFF; CDR3nt: TGTGCCTGGGGAAGACAGGGAAACACTGAAGCTTTCTTT
abundance: NA; j_gene: TRBJ2-3; v_gene: TRBV18; d_gene: NA; CDR3aa: CASSPLGPSTDTQYF; CDR3nt: TGTGCCAGCTCACCACTGGGCCCTAGCACAGATACGCAGTATTTT
abundance: once; j_gene: TRBJ1-2; v_gene: TRBV6-5; d_gene: NA; CDR3aa: CASSPIQGLSYGYTF; CDR3nt: TGTGCCAGCAGTCCGATCCAGGGACTCTCCTATGGCTACACCTTC
abundance: NA; j_gene: TRBJ2-1; v_gene: TRBV6-5; d_gene: NA; CDR3aa: CASAGRRGSEQFF; CDR3nt: TGTGCCAGCGCAGGCCGTAGGGGGAGTGAGCAGTTCTTC
abundance: NA; j_gene: TRBJ1-1; v_gene: TRBV5-1; d_gene: NA; CDR3aa: CASSLGGSTEAFF; CDR3nt: TGCGCCAGCAGCTTGGGCGGGAGCACTGAAGCTTTCTTT
abundance: NA; j_gene: TRBJ1-1; v_gene: TRBV7-8; d_gene: TRBD1; CDR3aa: CASSFTGTGGTEAFF; CDR3nt: TGTGCCAGCAGCTTTACCGGGACAGGGGGGACTGAAGCTTTCTTT
abundance: NA; j_gene: TRBJ1-6; v_gene: TRBV4-3; d_gene: NA; CDR3aa: CASSRARGGADSPLHF; CDR3nt: TGCGCCAGCAGCCGGGCCCGTGGGGGGGCTGATTCACCCCTCCACTTT
abundance: NA; j_gene: TRBJ2-3; v_gene: TRBV7-9; d_gene: TRBD2; CDR3aa: CASRPTSGRAGSTDTQYF; CDR3nt: TGTGCCAGCAGACCTACTAGCGGGAGGGCCGGAAGCACAGATACGCAGTATTTT
abundance: NA; j_gene: TRBJ1-2; v_gene: TRBV5-4; d_gene: TRBD1; CDR3aa: CASSPEGQGAQYGYTF; CDR3nt: TGTGCCAGCAGCCCGGAGGGACAGGGGGCGCAATATGGCTACACCTTC
abundance: NA; j_gene: TRBJ1-1; v_gene: TRBV27; d_gene: NA; CDR3aa: CASSFSSSGTEAFF; CDR3nt: TGTGCCAGCAGTTTTTCAAGTAGTGGCACTGAAGCTTTCTTT
abundance: NA; j_gene: TRBJ1-2; v_gene: TRBV7-8; d_gene: NA; CDR3aa: CASSLDRGGGYGYTF; CDR3nt: TGTGCCAGCAGCTTAGATCGGGGGGGCGGCTATGGCTACACCTTC
abundance: NA; j_gene: TRBJ2-7; v_gene: TRBV30; d_gene: TRBD1; CDR3aa: CAWAQGAGYEQYF; CDR3nt: TGTGCCTGGGCACAGGGGGCGGGCTACGAGCAGTACTTC
abundance: once; j_gene: TRBJ1-2; v_gene: TRBV5-4; d_gene: NA; CDR3aa: CASSSSLTFNYGYTF; CDR3nt: TGTGCCAGCAGCTCCAGCCTGACATTTAACTATGGCTACACCTTC
abundance: once; j_gene: TRBJ2-7; v_gene: TRBV28; d_gene: TRBD2; CDR3aa: CASSLFSSGNYEQYF; CDR3nt: TGTGCCAGCAGTTTATTCTCTAGCGGGAACTACGAGCAGTACTTC
abundance: once; j_gene: TRBJ2-5; v_gene: TRBV27; d_gene: TRBD2; CDR3aa: CASSPRGGRETQYF; CDR3nt: TGTGCCAGCAGTCCCCGGGGCGGGAGGGAGACCCAGTACTTC
abundance: NA; j_gene: TRBJ2-1; v_gene: TRBV30; d_gene: TRBD2; CDR3aa: CAWTPLAGGYNEQFF; CDR3nt: TGTGCCTGGACCCCCCTAGCGGGGGGTTACAATGAGCAGTTCTTC
abundance: NA; j_gene: TRBJ1-4; v_gene: TRBV28; d_gene: NA; CDR3aa: CASSSDLELNEKLFF; CDR3nt: TGTGCCAGCAGTTCCGATTTAGAGCTTAATGAAAAACTGTTTTTT
abundance: NA; j_gene: TRBJ2-5; v_gene: TRBV6-5; d_gene: TRBD1; CDR3aa: CASSPRTGRETQYF; CDR3nt: TGTGCCAGCAGTCCTCGGACAGGGCGGGAGACCCAGTACTTC
abundance: NA; j_gene: TRBJ2-7; v_gene: TRBV28; d_gene: TRBD1; CDR3aa: CASSLLTGGKGEQYF; CDR3nt: TGTGCCAGCAGTCTACTGACAGGGGGCAAGGGCGAGCAGTACTTC
abundance: NA; j_gene: TRBJ2-2; v_gene: TRBV2; d_gene: NA; CDR3aa: CASTGSANTGELFF; CDR3nt: TGTGCCAGCACCGGGAGCGCGAACACCGGGGAGCTGTTTTTT
abundance: NA; j_gene: TRBJ2-1; v_gene: TRBV20-1; d_gene: NA; CDR3aa: CSARTEEQFF; CDR3nt: TGCAGTGCCCGGACGGAGGAACAGTTCTTC
abundance: NA; j_gene: TRBJ2-3; v_gene: TRBV20-1; d_gene: NA; CDR3aa: CSASGQVVPDTQYF; CDR3nt: TGCAGTGCTAGTGGGCAGGTGGTCCCAGATACGCAGTATTTT
abundance: NA; j_gene: TRBJ2-7; v_gene: TRBV5-4; d_gene: TRBD2; CDR3aa: CASSFPGLAGGYEQYF; CDR3nt: TGTGCCAGCAGCTTCCCGGGACTAGCGGGAGGCTACGAGCAGTACTTC
abundance: NA; j_gene: TRBJ2-3; v_gene: TRBV10-3; d_gene: TRBD2; CDR3aa: CATEEGLASTDTQYF; CDR3nt: TGTGCCACCGAAGAAGGACTAGCGAGCACAGATACGCAGTATTTT
abundance: NA; j_gene: TRBJ1-1; v_gene: TRBV19; d_gene: TRBD1; CDR3aa: CASRMTGSGEAFF; CDR3nt: TGTGCCAGTAGGATGACAGGGAGTGGTGAAGCTTTCTTT